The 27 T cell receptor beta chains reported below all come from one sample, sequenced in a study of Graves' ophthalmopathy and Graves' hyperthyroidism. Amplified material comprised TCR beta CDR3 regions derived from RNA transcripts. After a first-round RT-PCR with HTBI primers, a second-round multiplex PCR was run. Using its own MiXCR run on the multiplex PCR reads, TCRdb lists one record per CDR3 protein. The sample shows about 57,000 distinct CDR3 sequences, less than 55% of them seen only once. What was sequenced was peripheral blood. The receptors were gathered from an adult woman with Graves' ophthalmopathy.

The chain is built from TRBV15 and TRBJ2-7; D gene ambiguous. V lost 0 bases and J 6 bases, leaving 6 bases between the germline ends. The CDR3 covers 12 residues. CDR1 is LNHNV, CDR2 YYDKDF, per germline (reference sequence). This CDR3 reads CATSRDETEQYF. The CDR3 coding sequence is TGTGCCACCAGCAGAGATGAGACCGAGCAGTACTTC.

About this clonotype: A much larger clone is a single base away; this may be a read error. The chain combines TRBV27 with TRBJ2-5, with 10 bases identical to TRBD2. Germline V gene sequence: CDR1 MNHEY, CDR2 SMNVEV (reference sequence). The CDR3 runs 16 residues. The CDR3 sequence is CASSPWTSGAQGTQYF. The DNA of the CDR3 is TGTGCCAGCAGTCCGTGGACTAGCGGAGCACAAGGGACCCAGTACTTC.

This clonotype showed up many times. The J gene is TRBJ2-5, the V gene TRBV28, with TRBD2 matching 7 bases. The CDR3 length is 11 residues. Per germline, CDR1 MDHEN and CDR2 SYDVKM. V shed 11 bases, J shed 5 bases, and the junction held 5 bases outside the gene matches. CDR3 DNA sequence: TGTGCCGGGGGGGGGTGGGAGACCCAGTACTTC. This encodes CAGGGWETQYF.

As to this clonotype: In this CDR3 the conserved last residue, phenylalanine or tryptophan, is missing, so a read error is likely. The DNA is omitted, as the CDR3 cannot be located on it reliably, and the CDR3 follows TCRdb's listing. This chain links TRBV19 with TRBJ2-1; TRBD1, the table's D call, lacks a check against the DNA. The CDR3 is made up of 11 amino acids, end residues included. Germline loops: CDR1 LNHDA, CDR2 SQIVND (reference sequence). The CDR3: CASSIRTAGNP.

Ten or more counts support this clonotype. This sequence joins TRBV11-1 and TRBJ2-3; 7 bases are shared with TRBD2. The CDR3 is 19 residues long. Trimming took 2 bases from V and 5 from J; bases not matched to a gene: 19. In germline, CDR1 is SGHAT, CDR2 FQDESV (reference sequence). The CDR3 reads CASSLQSGTLLVGGDTQYF. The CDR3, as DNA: TGTGCCAGCAGCTTACAAAGCGGGACCCTACTCGTGGGTGGAGATACGCAGTATTTT.

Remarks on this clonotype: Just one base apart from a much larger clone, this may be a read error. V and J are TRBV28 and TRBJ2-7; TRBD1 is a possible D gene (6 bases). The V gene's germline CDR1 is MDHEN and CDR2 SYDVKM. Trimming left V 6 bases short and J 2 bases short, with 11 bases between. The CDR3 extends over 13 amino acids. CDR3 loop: CASRDSSAYEQYF. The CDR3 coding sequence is TGTGCCAGCAGGGACAGCAGCGCCTACGAGCAGTACTTC.

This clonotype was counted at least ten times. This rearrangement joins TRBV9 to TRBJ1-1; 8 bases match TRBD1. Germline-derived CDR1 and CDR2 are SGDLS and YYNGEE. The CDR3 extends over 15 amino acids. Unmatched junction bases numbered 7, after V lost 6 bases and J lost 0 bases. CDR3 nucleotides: TGTGCCAGCACCCGGACAGGGAGGGTGAACACTGAAGCTTTCTTT. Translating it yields CASTRTGRVNTEAFF.

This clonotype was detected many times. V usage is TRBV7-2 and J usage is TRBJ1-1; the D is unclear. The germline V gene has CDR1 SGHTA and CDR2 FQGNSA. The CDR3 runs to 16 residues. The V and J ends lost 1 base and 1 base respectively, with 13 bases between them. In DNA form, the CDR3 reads TGTGCCAGCAGCTTAGACGGTACCGTGGCGAACACTGAAGCTTTCTTT. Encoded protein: CASSLDGTVANTEAFF.

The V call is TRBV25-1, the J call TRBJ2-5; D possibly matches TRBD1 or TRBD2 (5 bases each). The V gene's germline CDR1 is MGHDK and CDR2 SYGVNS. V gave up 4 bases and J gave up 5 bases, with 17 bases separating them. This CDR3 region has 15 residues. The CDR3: CASSAGAEGGETQYF. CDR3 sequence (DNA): TGTGCCAGCAGTGCTGGGGCTGAGGGTGGGGAGACCCAGTACTTC. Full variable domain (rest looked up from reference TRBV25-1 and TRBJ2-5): EADIYQTPRYLVIGTGKKITLECSQTMGHDKMYWYQQDPGMELHLIHYSYGVNSTEKGDLSSESTVSRIRTEHFPLTLESARPSHTSQYLCASSAGAEGGETQYFGPGTRLLVL.

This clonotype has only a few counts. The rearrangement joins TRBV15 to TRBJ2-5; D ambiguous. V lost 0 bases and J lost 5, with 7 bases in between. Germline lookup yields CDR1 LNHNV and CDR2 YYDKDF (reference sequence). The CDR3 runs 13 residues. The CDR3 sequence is CATSRDYAETQYF. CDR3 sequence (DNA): TGTGCCACCAGCAGAGATTATGCGGAGACCCAGTACTTC.

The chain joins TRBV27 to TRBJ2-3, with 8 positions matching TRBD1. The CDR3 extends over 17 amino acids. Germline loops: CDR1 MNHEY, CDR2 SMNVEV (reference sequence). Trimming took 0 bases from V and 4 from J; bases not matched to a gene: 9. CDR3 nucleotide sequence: TGTGCCAGCAGTTTATCGTTGACAGGGGTGAAAGCAGATACGCAGTATTTT. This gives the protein CASSLSLTGVKADTQYF.

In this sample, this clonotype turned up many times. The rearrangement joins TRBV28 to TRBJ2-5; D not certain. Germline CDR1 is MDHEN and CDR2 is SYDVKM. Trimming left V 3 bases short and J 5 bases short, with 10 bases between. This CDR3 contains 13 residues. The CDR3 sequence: CASSLISAETQYF. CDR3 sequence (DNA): TGTGCCAGCAGTTTGATCTCAGCCGAGACCCAGTACTTC. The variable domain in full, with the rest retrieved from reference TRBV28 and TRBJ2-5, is DVKVTQSSRYLVKRTGEKVFLECVQDMDHENMFWYRQDPGLGLRLIYFSYDVKMKEKGDIPEGYSVSREKKERFSLILESASTNQTSMYLCASSLISAETQYFGPGTRLLVL.

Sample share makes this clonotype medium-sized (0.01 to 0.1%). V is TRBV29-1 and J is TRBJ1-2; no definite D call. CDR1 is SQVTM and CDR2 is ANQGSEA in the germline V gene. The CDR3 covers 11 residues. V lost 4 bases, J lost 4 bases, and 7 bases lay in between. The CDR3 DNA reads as TGCAGCGTTGCCTCCACCTATGGCTACACCTTC. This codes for CSVASTYGYTF.

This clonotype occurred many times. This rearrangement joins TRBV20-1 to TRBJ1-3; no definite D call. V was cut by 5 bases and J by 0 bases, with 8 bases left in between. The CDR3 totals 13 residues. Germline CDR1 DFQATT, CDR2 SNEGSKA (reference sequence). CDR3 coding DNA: TGCAGTGCTCCTGTTTACTCTGGAAACACCATATATTTT. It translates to CSAPVYSGNTIYF.

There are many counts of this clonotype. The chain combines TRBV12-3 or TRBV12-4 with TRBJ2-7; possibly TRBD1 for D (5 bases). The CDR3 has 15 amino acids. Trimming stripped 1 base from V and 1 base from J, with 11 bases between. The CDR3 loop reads CASSLGGRYSYEQYF. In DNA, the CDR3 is TGTGCCAGCAGTTTAGGGGGCAGATATTCCTACGAGCAGTACTTC.

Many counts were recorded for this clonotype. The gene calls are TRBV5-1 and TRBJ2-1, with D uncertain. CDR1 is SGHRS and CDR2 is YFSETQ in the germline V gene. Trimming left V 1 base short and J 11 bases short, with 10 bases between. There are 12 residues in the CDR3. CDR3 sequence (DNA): TGCGCCAGCAGCTTGCCCAGCGAGAAGCAGTTCTTC. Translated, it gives CASSLPSEKQFF.

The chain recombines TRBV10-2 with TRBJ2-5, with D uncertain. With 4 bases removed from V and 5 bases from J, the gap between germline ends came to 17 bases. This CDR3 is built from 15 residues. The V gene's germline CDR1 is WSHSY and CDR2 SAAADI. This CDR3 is CASSGTLEGWETQYF. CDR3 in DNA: TGCGCCAGCAGTGGCACCCTGGAAGGTTGGGAGACCCAGTACTTC.

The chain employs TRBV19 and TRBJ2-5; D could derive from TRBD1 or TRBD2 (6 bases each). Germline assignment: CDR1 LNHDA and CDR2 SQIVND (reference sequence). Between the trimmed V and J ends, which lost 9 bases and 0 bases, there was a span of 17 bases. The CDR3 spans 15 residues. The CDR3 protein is CARGLGGRDQETQYF. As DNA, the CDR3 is TGTGCCAGGGGGCTCGGGGGCCGTGACCAAGAGACCCAGTACTTC.

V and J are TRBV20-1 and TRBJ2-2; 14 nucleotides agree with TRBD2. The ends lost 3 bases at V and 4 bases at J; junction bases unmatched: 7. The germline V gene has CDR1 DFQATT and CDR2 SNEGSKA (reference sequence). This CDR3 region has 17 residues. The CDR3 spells CSASGGLAGAGTGELFF. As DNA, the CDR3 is TGCAGTGCTAGCGGGGGACTAGCGGGAGCGGGCACCGGGGAGCTGTTTTTT.

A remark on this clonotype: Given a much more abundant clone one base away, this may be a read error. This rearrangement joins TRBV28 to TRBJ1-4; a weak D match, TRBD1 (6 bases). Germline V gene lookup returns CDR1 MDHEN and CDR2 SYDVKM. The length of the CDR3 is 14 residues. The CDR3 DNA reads TGTGCCAGCAGTTTAGACCGGACAGAGGAAAAACTGTCTTTT. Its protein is CASSLDRTEEKLSF.

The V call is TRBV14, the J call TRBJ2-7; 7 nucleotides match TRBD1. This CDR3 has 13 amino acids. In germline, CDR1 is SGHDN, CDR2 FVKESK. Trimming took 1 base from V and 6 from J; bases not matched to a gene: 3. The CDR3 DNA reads TGTGCCAGCAGCCAAGTTCACAGGGGCGAGCAGTACTTC. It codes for CASSQVHRGEQYF.

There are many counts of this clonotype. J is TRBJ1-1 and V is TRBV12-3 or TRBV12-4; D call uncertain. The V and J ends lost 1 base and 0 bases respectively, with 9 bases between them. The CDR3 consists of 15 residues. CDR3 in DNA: TGTGCCAGCAGTTTAGAGGCAGGCATGAACACTGAAGCTTTCTTT. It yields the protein CASSLEAGMNTEAFF.

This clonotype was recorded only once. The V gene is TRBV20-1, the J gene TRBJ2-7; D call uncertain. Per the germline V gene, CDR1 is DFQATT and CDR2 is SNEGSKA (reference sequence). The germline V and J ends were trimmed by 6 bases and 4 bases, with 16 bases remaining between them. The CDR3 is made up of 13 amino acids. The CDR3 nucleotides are TGCAGTGCCCCTCGGAGCACACCATACGAGCAGTACTTC. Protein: CSAPRSTPYEQYF.

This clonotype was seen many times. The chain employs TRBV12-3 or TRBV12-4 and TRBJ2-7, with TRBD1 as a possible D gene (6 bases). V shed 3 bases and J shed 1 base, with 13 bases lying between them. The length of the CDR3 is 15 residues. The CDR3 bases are TGTGCCAGCAGTTTGGGCAGGGGCCAATCCTACGAGCAGTACTTC. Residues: CASSLGRGQSYEQYF.

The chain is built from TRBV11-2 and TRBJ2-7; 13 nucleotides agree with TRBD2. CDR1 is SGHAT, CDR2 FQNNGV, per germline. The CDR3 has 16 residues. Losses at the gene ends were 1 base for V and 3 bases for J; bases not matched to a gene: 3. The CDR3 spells CASSLGGTSGNYEQYF. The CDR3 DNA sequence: TGTGCCAGCAGCTTAGGCGGGACTAGCGGGAACTACGAGCAGTACTTC.

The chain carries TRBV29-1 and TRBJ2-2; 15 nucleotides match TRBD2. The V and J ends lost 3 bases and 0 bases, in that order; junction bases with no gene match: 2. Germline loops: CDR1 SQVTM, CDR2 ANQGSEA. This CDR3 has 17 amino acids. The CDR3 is CSVDGLAGGPNTGELFF. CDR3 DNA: TGCAGCGTTGATGGACTAGCGGGGGGGCCGAACACCGGGGAGCTGTTTTTT.

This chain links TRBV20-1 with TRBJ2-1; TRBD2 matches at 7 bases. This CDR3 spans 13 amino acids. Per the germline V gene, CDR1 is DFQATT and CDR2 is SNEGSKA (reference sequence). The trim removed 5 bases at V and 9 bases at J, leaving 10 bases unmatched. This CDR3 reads CSAPIWAGVEQFF. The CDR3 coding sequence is TGCAGTGCTCCGATATGGGCGGGAGTTGAGCAGTTCTTC.